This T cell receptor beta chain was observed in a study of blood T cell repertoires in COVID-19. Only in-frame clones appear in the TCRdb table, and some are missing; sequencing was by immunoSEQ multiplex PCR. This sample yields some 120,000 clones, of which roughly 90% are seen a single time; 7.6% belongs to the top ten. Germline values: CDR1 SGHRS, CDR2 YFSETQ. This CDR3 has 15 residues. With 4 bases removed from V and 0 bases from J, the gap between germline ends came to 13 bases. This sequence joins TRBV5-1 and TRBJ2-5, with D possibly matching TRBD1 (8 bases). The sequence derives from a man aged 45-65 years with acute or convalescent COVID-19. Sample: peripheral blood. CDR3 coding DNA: TGCGCCAGCAGCGGGGGGGACAGGTACCAAGAGACCCAGTACTTC. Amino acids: CASSGGDRYQETQYF.